This T cell receptor beta chain was sequenced during a study of blood T cell repertoires in COVID-19. Study overall: Acute and convalescent COVID-19 specimens originated in the United States, Italy and Spain.

The authors' processing: Estimates of nucleated cell counts were drawn from the amplification of reference gene primers. Produced via immunoSEQ multiplex PCR; TCRdb's table is partial and in-frame only. Clonal size and the V and J genes are those of that table, whereas D and trimming came from the DNA. The repertoire has fewer than 120,000 clones, around 90% of them found once; the top ten carry roughly 5%. This clone appeared once. Deletions cut 4 bases from V and 3 bases from J, with 17 bases between. Germline CDR1 reads GTSNPN; CDR2 reads SVGIG (reference sequence). The CDR3 has 15 amino acids. This sequence was found in a human donor in a cohort sampled during active COVID-19. This sequence joins TRBV30 and TRBJ2-3; possibly TRBD1 for D (6 bases). The sequencing sample was made of peripheral blood. CDR3 bases: TGTGCCTGGAAGGAGTGGGGGCAGGATACAGATACGCAGTATTTT. It encodes CAWKEWGQDTDTQYF. Full variable domain (missing parts from reference TRBV30 and TRBJ2-3): SQTIHQWPATLVQPVGSPLSLECTVEGTSNPNLYWYRQAAGRGLQLLFYSVGIGQISSEVPQNLSASRPQDRQFILSSKKLLLSDSGFYLCAWKEWGQDTDTQYFGPGTRLTVL.